The 9 T cell receptor beta chains given below trace back to one sample, sequenced in a study of blood T cell repertoires in COVID-19. Assay: immunoSEQ multiplex PCR; the TCRdb copy retains only in-frame clones and omits some. In the table there are approximately 150,000 clones, about 92% of which are singletons. The sequenced sample consisted of peripheral blood. These TCRs come from a woman aged 60-70 years with COVID-19, enrolled during active disease.

V usage is TRBV4-3 and J usage is TRBJ2-1; 10 positions agree with TRBD1. The CDR3 sequence is 14 residues long. Germline V gives CDR1 LGHNA, CDR2 YSLEER. Trimming removed 4 bases from V and 7 bases from J; junction bases left unmatched: 4. This CDR3 is CASSPGQGWNEQFF. The CDR3 DNA follows: TGCGCCAGCAGCCCGGGACAGGGGTGGAATGAGCAGTTCTTC.

The CDR3 DNA reads TGTGCCAGCAGAGACAGGGGGGAAGGCTACACCTTC. Protein: CASRDRGEGYTF. This chain uses TRBV27 with TRBJ1-2, with 9 bases aligning to TRBD1. The length of the CDR3 is 12 residues. CDR1 is MNHEY and CDR2 is SMNVEV in the germline V gene (reference sequence). The V segment lost 6 bases and the J segment 8 bases; nucleotides outside the gene matches: 4.

The chain links TRBV10-3 to TRBJ1-3; D may be TRBD1 (6 bases). The germline V and J ends were trimmed by 10 bases and 6 bases, with 13 bases remaining between them. The CDR3 extends over 12 amino acids. Germline values: CDR1 ENHRY, CDR2 SYGVKD. The CDR3 here is CATLRTENTIYF. In DNA form, the CDR3 reads TGTGCCACCTTGAGGACAGAAAACACCATATATTTT.

This sequence joins TRBV6-1 and TRBJ1-2; possible D gene TRBD1, 5 bases. The CDR3 extends over 14 amino acids. The V and J ends lost 5 bases and 0 bases respectively, with 10 bases between them. Germline V gene sequence: CDR1 MNHNS, CDR2 SASEGT. CDR3 in DNA: TGTGCCAGCAGTAGGACACAAGCTAACTATGGCTACACCTTC. It specifies CASSRTQANYGYTF.

The rearrangement joins TRBV5-1 to TRBJ2-2; no firm D call. Per the germline V gene, CDR1 is SGHRS and CDR2 is YFSETQ. V lost 0 bases to trimming and J lost 4 bases, with 13 bases between them. CDR3 length: 16 amino acids. Here the CDR3 reads CASSLGTAGFTGELFF. CDR3 nucleotide sequence: TGCGCCAGCAGCTTGGGTACGGCAGGCTTCACCGGGGAGCTGTTTTTT.

The chain couples TRBV20-1 to TRBJ2-3; TRBD2 agrees at 8 bases. The CDR3 covers 15 residues. Germline CDR1 is DFQATT and CDR2 is SNEGSKA (reference sequence). V lost 3 bases to trimming and J lost 5 bases; unmatched junction nucleotides: 10. CDR3 coding DNA: TGCAGTGCTAGTCATAGCGGGGAAAGGATAGATACGCAGTATTTT. It yields the protein CSASHSGERIDTQYF.

This clone was detected once. The gene calls are TRBV2 and TRBJ2-5; 10 bases match TRBD2. CDR1 is SNHLY and CDR2 is FYNNEI in the germline V gene. Germline trimming cut 8 bases from V and 5 bases from J; bases unmatched to any gene: 8. The CDR3 runs to 14 residues. DNA for the CDR3: TGTGCCAGCTTGAGCGGGGGGGTTCGGGAGACCCAGTACTTC. It translates to CASLSGGVRETQYF.

This chain joins TRBV19 and TRBJ2-3, with 10 bases fitting TRBD1. J was trimmed by 0 bases and V by 3 bases; bases with no gene match: 3. CDR3 length: 16 amino acids. Germline V gene sequence: CDR1 LNHDA, CDR2 SQIVND (reference sequence). The CDR3 coding sequence is TGTGCCAGTAGTATCCCGACAGGGGGCAGCACAGATACGCAGTATTTT. This sequence encodes CASSIPTGGSTDTQYF.

This clone was detected only once. The V gene is TRBV2, the J gene TRBJ1-2; D perhaps matches TRBD1 (6 bases). V lost 10 bases, J lost 4 bases, and 19 bases lay in between. The CDR3 totals 14 residues. Per germline, CDR1 SNHLY and CDR2 FYNNEI. Here the CDR3 DNA reads TGTGCCAAAGGGGGAGTCCGCCTTTTCTATGGCTACACCTTC. It encodes CAKGGVRLFYGYTF.